One sample yielded the 10 T cell receptor beta chains listed below, sequenced in a study of memory CD4+ T cells and cytomegalovirus serostatus (dated 2019 in TCRdb). Receptor libraries were prepared by the immunoSEQ multiplex PCR assay. TCRdb re-hosts the immuneACCESS table, in-frame sequences only. Its copies lack some clones; in the studies checked, an unresolved V gene accounts for under half of them, and the cause for the rest is not known. The sample includes around 60,000 clones, with more than 70% observed a single time. The top ten constitute around 0.5% of the sample. A FACSAria II was used to sort memory CD4+ T cells, defined as single viable CD3+CD4+CD8-CD45RO+ cells. The sequenced sample was memory CD4+ T cells from blood. The receptors originated from an adult in good health and CMV-seronegative. Some clones in this sample may be carry-over from other donors' samples.

The gene calls are TRBV7-8 and TRBJ1-4; 7 nucleotides agree with TRBD1. CDR3 length equals 18 residues. V was pared by 0 bases and J by 1 base, with 8 bases of the junction left unmatched. Looked up from germline, CDR1 is SGHVS and CDR2 is FQNEAQ. CDR3 in amino acids: CASSLAVRDSLTNEKLFF. CDR3 nucleotides: TGTGCCAGCAGCTTAGCGGTACGGGACAGCCTAACTAATGAAAAACTGTTTTTT.

The rearrangement joins TRBV18 to TRBJ2-6; the match to TRBD2 covers 13 bases. This CDR3 spans 19 amino acids. Germline V lookup: CDR1 KGHSH, CDR2 LQKENI. J was trimmed by 4 bases and V by 3 bases; bases with no gene match: 9. In nucleotides, the CDR3 is TGTGCCAGCTCACCCTTCGGACTAGCGGGAGTCAGAGGGGCCAACGTCCTGACTTTC. As protein: CASSPFGLAGVRGANVLTF.

This clone has more than one count but fewer than ten. The DNA for the CDR3 is TGTGCCTGGAGTGTACCGGACAGAATGAACACTGAAGCTTTCTTT. This sequence encodes CAWSVPDRMNTEAFF. The chain combines TRBV30 with TRBJ1-1, with TRBD1 as a possible D gene (6 bases). Trimming removed 0 bases from V and 0 bases from J, with 11 bases in between. Germline-derived CDR1 and CDR2 are GTSNPN and SVGIG (reference sequence). The CDR3 contains 15 residues.

The genes are TRBV9 and TRBJ2-2; 9 bases line up with TRBD1. The germline V gene has CDR1 SGDLS and CDR2 YYNGEE. This CDR3 is built from 16 residues. J lost 3 bases, V lost 0 bases, and 3 bases had no gene match. Here the CDR3 DNA reads TGTGCCAGCAGCGTAGCTTGGACAGGGGACACCGGGGAGCTGTTTTTT. Residues: CASSVAWTGDTGELFF. The whole variable domain, filled in from reference TRBV9 and TRBJ2-2, reads DSGVTQTPKHLITATGQRVTLRCSPRSGDLSVYWYQQSLDQGLQFLIQYYNGEERAKGNILERFSAQQFPDLHSELNLSSLELGDSALYFCASSVAWTGDTGELFFGEGSRLTVL.

The chain employs TRBV11-2 and TRBJ2-1; 9 nucleotides line up with TRBD2. J gave up 7 bases and V 3 bases, and 7 bases lay outside the gene matches. Germline CDR1 reads SGHAT; CDR2 reads FQNNGV. The length of the CDR3 is 15 residues. For the CDR3, the DNA is TGTGCCAGCAGCTTCGCAGCGGGAGGAGGGAATGAGCAGTTCTTC. It encodes CASSFAAGGGNEQFF.

The chain joins TRBV30 to TRBJ2-2; TRBD2 matches at 12 bases. The V gene end was trimmed by 0 bases and the J gene end by 4 bases; junction bases not matched to a gene: 0. This CDR3 contains 15 residues. The germline V gene encodes CDR1 GTSNPN and CDR2 SVGIG (reference sequence). CDR3 in DNA: TGTGCCTGGAGTGTGACTAGCGGGAGCACCGGGGAGCTGTTTTTT. Translated, it gives CAWSVTSGSTGELFF.

The chain recombines TRBV28 with TRBJ1-1, with D hard to call. Germline lookup yields CDR1 MDHEN and CDR2 SYDVKM. V was shortened by 7 bases and J by 4 bases, with 16 bases between the two germline ends. This CDR3 has 14 residues. CDR3 residues: CASTRALRGTEAFF. CDR3 sequence (DNA): TGTGCCAGCACGAGGGCCCTTCGGGGCACTGAAGCTTTCTTT.

The CDR3 sequence is CATSRENGVNTGELFF. The CDR3 DNA is TGTGCCACCAGCAGAGAGAACGGGGTGAACACCGGGGAGCTGTTTTTT. V usage is TRBV15 and J usage is TRBJ2-2; a weak D match, TRBD2 (5 bases). Germline V lookup: CDR1 LNHNV, CDR2 YYDKDF (reference sequence). Trimming stripped 0 bases from V and 1 base from J, with 9 bases between. The CDR3 consists of 16 residues. Looking up the rest from reference TRBV15 and TRBJ2-2 gives the full variable domain: DAMVIQNPRYQVTQFGKPVTLSCSQTLNHNVMYWYQQKSSQAPKLLFHYYDKDFNNEADTPDNFQSRRPNTSFCFLDIRSPGLGDTAMYLCATSRENGVNTGELFFGEGSRLTVL.

The V gene is TRBV14, the J gene TRBJ2-5; 15 bases agree with TRBD2. In germline, CDR1 is SGHDN, CDR2 FVKESK. V gave up 4 bases and J gave up 2 bases; unmatched junction bases: 11. The CDR3 spans 19 residues. The CDR3 protein is CASSLNGLAGGPEQETQYF. CDR3 nucleotide sequence: TGTGCCAGCAGCCTAAATGGACTAGCGGGAGGGCCTGAACAAGAGACCCAGTACTTC.

The CDR3 sequence is CASSQVDMGLNYNEQFF. The CDR3 DNA sequence: TGCGCCAGCAGCCAAGTAGATATGGGACTGAACTACAATGAGCAGTTCTTC. The genes are TRBV4-1 and TRBJ2-1, with D perhaps matching TRBD2 (6 bases). V was trimmed by 1 base and J by 3 bases, leaving 16 bases between them. CDR1 is MGHRA, CDR2 YSYEKL, per germline. This CDR3 is 17 amino acids long.